This T cell receptor (beta chain) was captured in a study of shared clonotypes between healthy human individuals. Study context: Donors, aged 18 to 49, were a couple of women and a few men. Study-wide findings and caveats: Sharing across a few donors was seen in roughly 5% of naive CD4 clonotypes.

Roughly 210 ng DNA, around 30,000 T cell genomes, went into each sorted-subset replicate PCR. Method: immunoSEQ multiplex PCR; TCRdb's copy keeps in-frame clones and lacks some. The sample has about 2.4 million clones; 93% are singletons. In its sample, this clone was seen once. What it binds is not known. Sequenced: naive CD4+ T cells from PBMCs. The sample's subset: CD45RA+ positively selected. This TCR came from a man aged 18 to 30 in good health. Some clones in this sample may be carry-over from other donors' samples.

CDR3 region: CASSTSGGAVEQYF. CDR3 coding DNA: TGCGCCAGCAGCACTAGCGGAGGAGCCGTCGAGCAGTACTTC. The chain is built from TRBV5-1 and TRBJ2-7, with 8 bases aligning to TRBD2. The CDR3 covers 14 residues. CDR1 is SGHRS, CDR2 YFSETQ, per germline. With 4 bases clipped from V and 6 bases from J, the junction kept 9 bases outside the gene matches.